The text below deals with one T cell receptor beta chain. This clonotype is termed medium-sized (0.01 to 0.1%). Its antigen target is currently unknown. Base quality data are lacking; no much larger clone is found one base away. Receptor amplification or capture employed 5' RACE. Sequencing took place on a NextSeq 500. To allow correction of PCR and sequencing errors, the TCR library protocol tagged every TCR cDNA molecule with a unique molecular identifier. In the authors' own workflow: TCR identification, UMI-based error correction and CDR3 extraction were all carried out with Decombinator tools. Expanded TCRs were defined as those above a frequency of 2 per 1,000, corresponding to the top 1% of the tumor frequency distribution. Expanded tumor TCRs statistically deemed absent (corrected P<0.05) from at least one tumor region were classed as regional, and all other expanded tumor TCRs were classed as ubiquitous. Renyi diversity was calculated using the R vegan package after each repertoire was subsampled 100 times to 5,000 TCRs. CDR3 similarity networks were built from amino acid triplet string-kernel similarity, with CDR3s being connected when pairwise similarity was above 0.82. TCRdb trimmed the raw reads at Q25, called clones with MiXCR and kept productive beta chains. Merged by CDR3 protein, the rows form single entries marked with the most common genes and DNA. These V and J calls are TCRdb output, not the study's own analysis. The sample has several thousand distinct CDR3 sequences on record, 8% to 10% of them singletons. The top ten constitute approximately 9.5% of the sample.

The time point label on this specimen signifies: sample taken at primary tumor resection. Donors were some 70 patients with early-stage, untreated non-small cell lung cancer from the lung TRACERx cohort. For TCR sequencing, whole RNA was extracted from tumor and nontumor lung tissue, or from cryopreserved PBMC samples, and no cell sorting was done. Only patients with enough RNA available from two or more tumor regions were chosen for TCR sequencing. Before being selected, tumor and adjacent nontumor lung specimens were reviewed by a lung pathologist. The CDR3 runs 16 residues from the cysteine to the phenylalanine. Only CDR3 DNA is held: 48 bases, read in frame from base 1. Taken from the germline V gene (reference sequence), the CDR1 and CDR2 loops are LNHDA and SQIVND. Ends trimmed: V by 4 bases, J by 0 bases; bases unmatched to a gene: 8. The sample is drawn from a study of spatial heterogeneity in lung cancer (dated by TCRdb to between 2018 and 2021). For the study in its entirety: Beta-chain transcripts were consistently detected in greater numbers than alpha-chain transcripts, which likely reflects a higher abundance of beta-chain transcripts. In tumor regions, TCR transcript counts showed a strong correlation with a T cell transcriptional module score from matched bulk RNA-seq. In the raw uncorrected reads, each unique combination of TCR and UMI appeared on average more than ten times. The study quantitatively compared TCR alpha and beta repertoires across multiple tumor regions, matched nontumor lung and blood in non-small cell lung cancer. Nonsynonymous mutation counts, determined by whole-exome sequencing of tumor tissue, were related to TCR repertoire features. Both alpha and beta chains were TCR-sequenced in 200 or so tumor regions, about 64 matched nontumor lung samples and some 56 PBMC samples obtained at surgery.

On the study overall, not on this receptor specifically: Additional single-cell paired TCR alpha and beta sequencing was considered necessary to confirm, at a functional level, the hypothesis that regional TCRs recognize regional mutations. TCR-seq coverage of tumor T cells was estimated to be only around 7% for alpha chains and more than 11% for beta chains. Counts of ubiquitous and regional expanded TCRs correlated with counts of ubiquitous and regional nonsynonymous mutations, respectively. The number of expanded intratumoral alpha and beta TCRs correlated with the tumor nonsynonymous mutation count.

This TCR derives from a male donor with early-stage non-small cell lung cancer. The source was lung tumor tissue, collected at surgery. The sequence joins TRBV19 to TRBJ1-2; TRBD1 aligns with 7 central bases. The DNA sequence is as follows: TGTGCCAGTAGTAGACACGGGACAGAAGCTAACTATGGCTACACCTTC. It translates to CASSRHGTEANYGYTF.